The TCR beta chain described here comes from a study of T cells in Graves' hyperthyroidism and ophthalmopathy. Amplification targeted TCR beta CDR3 regions from RNA transcripts. First-round RT-PCR with HTBI primers amplified the TCR CDR3 region. MiXCR, applied by TCRdb to the multiplex PCR reads, yields one record per CDR3 protein. The sample yields about 590,000 distinct CDR3 sequences, over 12% seen once. For the diagnoses, clinical symptoms, serum thyroxine and TRAb, thyroid ultrasound and orbital computed tomography were used. General study findings and limits: Ophthalmopathy was told apart from stable hyperthyroidism by a 13 V-J model. Peripheral blood also featured most of the thyroid clonotypes expanded above 0.001.

This clonotype was recorded at least ten times. Its antigen is unidentified. The sequencing sample was made of blood. The source of this sequence is a woman in her late teens or twenties with Graves' ophthalmopathy.

CDR3 in amino acids: CASSQDSTEAFF. CDR3 DNA: TGCGCCAGCAGCCAAGACAGCACTGAAGCTTTCTTT. The V call is TRBV5-1, the J call TRBJ1-1, with D perhaps TRBD1 (5 bases). With 4 bases removed from V and 4 bases from J, the gap between germline ends came to 8 bases. Germline CDR1 is SGHRS and CDR2 is YFSETQ. The CDR3 runs to 12 residues.